The entry that follows covers one TCR beta chain sequence. The sample originates from a study of OX40 agonist ivuxolimab in advanced cancers. Assay: immunoSEQ multiplex PCR; the TCRdb copy retains only in-frame clones and omits some. There are under 75,000 clones in the sample; roughly 85% occur only once, and approximately 0.61% lies in the top ten. In germline, CDR1 is SGHTA, CDR2 FQGNSA. The CDR3 contains 13 residues. With 5 bases removed from V and 3 bases from J, the gap between germline ends came to 11 bases. The TCR was taken from an adult with an advanced solid tumor such as melanoma, head and neck, liver or kidney cancer. The sample here was CD4+ or CD8+ T cells sorted from blood, taken in a trial of the OX40 agonist ivuxolimab. The chain is built from TRBV7-2 and TRBJ2-7; D is ambiguous. This chain's CDR3 is CASSLDPGYEQYF. The CDR3 DNA is TGTGCCAGCAGCCTCGACCCTGGCTACGAGCAGTACTTC.